This T cell receptor beta chain originates from a study of Ad26.COV2.S vaccination and SARS-CoV-2 variants. Repertoires were generated with immunoSEQ multiplex PCR, while TCRdb's copy carries only in-frame clones and drops some. The sample shows 400,000 or so clones, approximately 91% of them seen only once. The table lists this clone with a count of one. Its ends do not fully match the called genes, so a read error is possible. Per the germline V gene, CDR1 is MRHNA and CDR2 is SNTAGT. This CDR3 region has 11 residues. As for treatment: 19 received Ad26.COV2.S at low or high dose, single or two shots; 5 received placebo; per-sample allocation not given. Sampling occurred on day 63 after the first vaccine or placebo injection.

This rearrangement joins TRBV6-4 to TRBJ1-1, with 11 bases lining up with TRBD1. The source is a person between 18 and 65 years old who received the Ad26.COV2.S COVID-19 vaccine or a placebo. The sample in question was peripheral blood, obtained in a trial of Ad26.COV2.S vaccine versus placebo. The CDR3 sequence is CASSEGTGGEF. The CDR3 nucleotides read TGTGCCAGCAGTGAAGGGACAGGGGGAGAGTTT.